One and the same sample provided the 21 T cell receptor beta chains below, sequenced in a study of response to subunit inactivated influenza vaccine. TCRdb reprocessed the RT-PCR reads with MiXCR, giving one entry per CDR3 protein. Here the sample spans more than 550,000 distinct CDR3 sequences, about 11% being singletons. This sample also appeared in a second study, on T cells expressing NK-cell markers. That report notes: cDNA encoding TCR beta was synthesized via 5'RACE template switching incorporating UMIs.

This material consisted of PBMCs from blood, taken on the day of vaccination. The receptor source for this set is a man aged 50-59 years who received an inactivated influenza vaccine.

A few counts support this clonotype. CDR3 loop: CASSRREGMNTEAFF. DNA for the CDR3: TGTGCCAGCAGCCGGAGGGAGGGTATGAACACTGAAGCTTTCTTT. V gene TRBV5-5 combines with J gene TRBJ1-1, with unresolved D. V gave up 4 bases and J gave up 0 bases, with 13 bases separating them. The CDR3 length is 15 residues. Germline CDR1 SGHKS, CDR2 YYEKEE (reference sequence). Variable domain in full (rest from reference TRBV5-5 and TRBJ1-1): DAGVTQSPTHLIKTRGQQVTLRCSPISGHKSVSWYQQVLGQGPQFIFQYYEKEERGRGNFPDRFSARQFPNYSSELNVNALLLGDSALYLCASSRREGMNTEAFFGQGTRLTVV.

This clonotype showed up many times. The genes are TRBV12-3 or TRBV12-4 and TRBJ2-2; D call uncertain. With 3 bases removed from V and 5 bases from J, the gap between germline ends came to 4 bases. The CDR3 covers 12 residues. The CDR3 loop reads CASSFRTGELFF. CDR3 DNA: TGTGCCAGCAGTTTTAGGACCGGGGAGCTGTTTTTT.

On this clonotype: A read error may explain this, as a much larger clone is one base away. This chain links TRBV11-2 with TRBJ1-2, with TRBD1 matching over 7 bases. Germline trimming cut 5 bases from V and 5 bases from J; bases unmatched to any gene: 8. Germline V lookup: CDR1 SGHAT, CDR2 FQNNGV. The CDR3 contains 14 residues. The CDR3 sequence: CASSHNRGSYGYTF. For the CDR3, the DNA is TGTGCCAGCAGCCACAACAGGGGAAGTTATGGCTACACCTTC.

This clonotype was picked up a small number of times. The V and J genes are TRBV20-1 and TRBJ1-2, with D tentatively TRBD1 (6 bases). The V gene lost 5 bases and the J gene lost 2 bases, with 21 bases spanning the gap. Germline values: CDR1 DFQATT, CDR2 SNEGSKA (reference sequence). CDR3 size: 16 residues. The CDR3 region has the DNA TGCAGTGCTGGAGCAACAATCCAGGGGCACAACTATGGCTACACCTTC. Protein sequence: CSAGATIQGHNYGYTF.

The V call is TRBV4-2, the J call TRBJ2-2, with D possibly being TRBD1 (5 bases). The V end was cut by 0 bases, the J end by 0 bases, with 8 bases between. Germline loops: CDR1 LGHNA, CDR2 YNFKEQ. The CDR3 runs to 16 residues. CDR3 sequence reads: CASSQEGVANTGELFF. DNA of the CDR3: TGTGCCAGCAGCCAAGAAGGGGTTGCGAACACCGGGGAGCTGTTTTTT.

This chain links TRBV19 with TRBJ2-2, with D perhaps matching TRBD1 (6 bases). The V end lost 10 bases, the J end lost 2 bases, and 14 bases lay between the germline ends. This CDR3 has 14 residues. CDR1 is LNHDA, CDR2 SQIVND, per germline (reference sequence). The CDR3 region has the DNA TGTGCCACCCCACAGGGCGGAAACACCGGGGAGCTGTTTTTT. It specifies CATPQGGNTGELFF.

The table lists this clonotype with many counts. The genes are TRBV7-2 and TRBJ2-1; 7 nucleotides agree with TRBD1. V shed 5 bases and J 6 bases; nucleotides not matched to a gene: 4. Germline loops: CDR1 SGHTA, CDR2 FQGNSA. This CDR3 region has 13 residues. CDR3 DNA sequence: TGTGCCAGCAGCCACAGGGGTCGCAATGAGCAGTTCTTC. Its translation is CASSHRGRNEQFF.

The rearrangement links TRBV6-1 to TRBJ2-2, with D maybe TRBD1 (6 bases). CDR3 length: 13 amino acids. Looked up from germline, CDR1 is MNHNS and CDR2 is SASEGT. Between the trimmed V and J ends, which lost 6 bases and 4 bases, there was a span of 9 bases. The CDR3 sequence is CASRLTGTGELFF. The DNA for the CDR3 is TGTGCCAGCAGATTGACAGGCACCGGGGAGCTGTTTTTT.

This clonotype was observed many times. V and J are TRBV9 and TRBJ1-1; unclear D gene. Germline CDR1 is SGDLS and CDR2 is YYNGEE. The germline V and J ends were trimmed by 0 bases and 8 bases, with 11 bases remaining between them. This CDR3 spans 13 amino acids. The CDR3 region has the DNA TGTGCCAGCAGCGTAGGTGGAGGTGAAGAAGCTTTCTTT. It codes for CASSVGGGEEAFF.

V gene TRBV7-9 combines with J gene TRBJ2-1; tentatively, D is TRBD2 (7 bases). V was trimmed by 2 bases and J by 4 bases, leaving 12 bases between them. This CDR3 spans 15 amino acids. Per the germline V gene, CDR1 is SEHNR and CDR2 is FQNEAQ (reference sequence). CDR3: CASSLRRGPYNEQFF. In nucleotides, the CDR3 is TGTGCCAGCAGCTTAAGGCGGGGGCCGTACAATGAGCAGTTCTTC.

In its sample, this clonotype was seen a few times. The rearrangement uses TRBV12-3 or TRBV12-4 and TRBJ2-1; D gene uncertain. Trimming took 7 bases from V and 3 from J, leaving 7 bases between them. This CDR3 region has 12 residues. The CDR3 sequence: CASTTRYNEQFF. CDR3 bases: TGTGCCAGCACCACACGCTACAATGAGCAGTTCTTC.

The chain recombines TRBV29-1 with TRBJ1-1, with TRBD1 matching 12 bases. Trimming removed 6 bases from V and 4 bases from J; junction bases left unmatched: 6. Per germline, CDR1 SQVTM and CDR2 ANQGSEA. This CDR3 has 14 residues. CDR3 coding DNA: TGCAGCGTCGGGACAGGGGGCGAGAGCACTGAAGCTTTCTTT. Translation: CSVGTGGESTEAFF.

In this sample, this clonotype turned up a few times. The V call is TRBV11-2, the J call TRBJ2-3; 13 bases are a match to TRBD2. The germline gives CDR1 SGHAT, CDR2 FQNNGV. The CDR3 sequence is 19 residues long. V gave up 0 bases and J gave up 4 bases; unmatched junction bases: 10. Here the CDR3 DNA reads TGTGCCAGCAGCTTAGACGGGACTAGCGGGGCTCCATCGGCAGATACGCAGTATTTT. This translates into CASSLDGTSGAPSADTQYF.

The rearrangement uses TRBV7-9 and TRBJ1-1; D is uncertain. CDR1 SEHNR and CDR2 FQNEAQ come from the germline V gene (reference sequence). This CDR3 has 12 residues. Trimming cost V 5 bases and J 9 bases, with 13 bases left between them. CDR3 nucleotides: TGTGCCAGCAGCCCCCGTGGAGGACAAGCTTTCTTT. This encodes CASSPRGGQAFF. The entire variable domain, with the rest obtained from reference TRBV7-9 and TRBJ1-1, is as follows: DTGVSQNPRHKITKRGQNVTFRCDPISEHNRLYWYRQTLGQGPEFLTYFQNEAQLEKSRLLSDRFSAERPKGSFSTLEIQRTEQGDSAMYLCASSPRGGQAFFGQGTRLTVV.

There are a few counts of this clonotype. The chain recombines TRBV4-3 with TRBJ2-5; the match to TRBD2 covers 11 bases. This CDR3 spans 17 amino acids. The V and J ends lost 2 bases and 2 bases, in that order; junction bases with no gene match: 7. Germline V gives CDR1 LGHNA, CDR2 YSLEER. CDR3 DNA sequence: TGCGCCAGCAGCCAAACCTTAGCGGGGGGGGAACAAGAGACCCAGTACTTC. Protein product: CASSQTLAGGEQETQYF.

The chain recombines TRBV21-1 with TRBJ2-2. TRBV21-1 is deemed a pseudogene. This CDR3 comprises 16 residues. CDR3 amino acids: CASSKVVRSSTGELFF. The CDR3 DNA is TGTGCCAGCAGCAAAGTGGTCCGTTCCAGCACCGGGGAGCTGTTTTTT.

This clonotype was seen only a few times. The J gene is TRBJ2-2, the V gene TRBV29-1, with D hard to call. The CDR3 loop spans 10 amino acids. The V and J ends lost 7 bases and 7 bases respectively, with 7 bases between them. Germline-derived CDR1 and CDR2 are SQVTM and ANQGSEA. For the CDR3, the DNA is TGCAGCGGTTATAACGGGGAGCTGTTTTTT. Translated, it gives CSGYNGELFF.

There are a few counts of this clonotype. The chain is built from TRBV29-1 and TRBJ2-4; D is undetermined. Trimming removed 2 bases from V and 6 bases from J, with 14 bases in between. The germline gives CDR1 SQVTM, CDR2 ANQGSEA. The CDR3 has 14 amino acids. Here the CDR3 DNA reads TGCAGCGTTGAAATAAGGGAACGGAGAAACATTCAGTACTTC. This codes for CSVEIRERRNIQYF.

This clonotype showed up many times. The chain uses TRBV29-1 and TRBJ1-1; D may be TRBD1 (5 bases). Germline V gene sequence: CDR1 SQVTM, CDR2 ANQGSEA. The CDR3 is 13 amino acids. Trimming shortened V by 7 bases and J by 4 bases, and 16 bases separated the two germline ends. The DNA of the CDR3 is TGCAGCGGCACCGGGACCTCAGGCACTGAAGCTTTCTTT. Translating it yields CSGTGTSGTEAFF.

The rearrangement joins TRBV5-1 to TRBJ2-7, with 8 bases that match TRBD1. J gave up 1 base and V 3 bases, and 12 bases lay outside the gene matches. CDR1 and CDR2 from the germline V gene are SGHRS and YFSETQ. The CDR3 extends over 17 amino acids. As DNA, the CDR3 is TGCGCCAGCAGCTCTCTACCAGGGGGCAGTAATTCCTACGAGCAGTACTTC. Its protein product is CASSSLPGGSNSYEQYF.

This clonotype appeared a few times. This sequence joins TRBV6-5 and TRBJ2-7, with D perhaps matching TRBD1 (5 bases). The V gene's germline CDR1 is MNHEY and CDR2 SVGAGI. This CDR3 comprises 14 residues. Trimming removed 2 bases at V and 3 bases at J, with 11 bases between. The CDR3: CASSYIGQSYEQYF. The CDR3 coding sequence is TGTGCCAGCAGTTACATAGGACAAAGCTACGAGCAGTACTTC.